This is a list of T cell receptor beta chains from one sample in a study of blood T cells in healthy people across ages. TCRdb reprocessed the 5' RACE reads with MiXCR, giving one entry per CDR3 protein. Here the sample spans about 1.8 million distinct CDR3 sequences, about 49% being singletons. Material: blood. The receptors shown here come from a woman aged 40-49 years in good health. The CDR3 runs from the conserved cysteine through the conserved F or W. A D gene is named only where the DNA matches it firmly. Where a row states a size, it is once, few, many or the class of an expanded clone; other rows omit it.

J gene | clone size | D gene | V gene | CDR3 DNA | CDR3 protein
TRBJ1-2 | few | NA | TRBV9 | TGTGCCAGCAGCGTAGGAGCCGGTTCTAACTATGGCTACACCTTC | CASSVGAGSNYGYTF
TRBJ1-5 | NA | TRBD1 | TRBV10-3 | TGTGCCATCAGTGAGTCTCCGGGACAGGGTGAGCCCCAGCATTTT | CAISESPGQGEPQHF
TRBJ2-7 | NA | NA | TRBV7-2 | TGTGCCAGCAGCTTAGATGGGCGTGGGTACTACGAGCAGTACTTC | CASSLDGRGYYEQYF
TRBJ2-1 | once | NA | TRBV12-3/TRBV12-4 | TGTGCCAGCGGCGCCGGGTCTATGTTCTTC | CASGAGSMFF
TRBJ1-1 | many | NA | TRBV9 | TGTGCCAGCAGCGTAGACGGGAACACTGAAGCTTTCTTT | CASSVDGNTEAFF
TRBJ2-7 | NA | NA | TRBV7-2 | TGTGCCTGCAGCATAAGAGATCTTCAGTACTTC | CACSIRDLQYF
TRBJ1-1 | NA | NA | TRBV7-6 | TGTGCCAGCACCCCTGGGGAGGTGATGAACACTGAAGCTTTCTTT | CASTPGEVMNTEAFF
TRBJ1-4 | NA | NA | TRBV12-3/TRBV12-4 | TGTGCCAGCAGTTCCGCAGGGAGGGGACTCCATAATGAAAAACTGTTTTTT | CASSSAGRGLHNEKLFF
TRBJ2-2 | NA | NA | TRBV20-1 | TGCAGTGCTAGAGATTGGACAACGAACACCGGGGAGCTGTTTTTT | CSARDWTTNTGELFF
TRBJ1-1 | NA | TRBD1 | TRBV6-2/TRBV6-3 | TGTGCCAGCAGTTACTCAGGACAGGGGGTTTGGAACACTGAAGCTTTCTTT | CASSYSGQGVWNTEAFF
TRBJ2-3 | few | TRBD2 | TRBV28 | TGTGCCAGCAGTTCCCCCAGACTAGCGCCACAATTAAATACGCAGTATTTT | CASSSPRLAPQLNTQYF
TRBJ1-2 | NA | NA | TRBV5-6 | TGTGCCAGCAGCTTCTATCAGGAGGGGGGAGATGGCTACACCTTC | CASSFYQEGGDGYTF